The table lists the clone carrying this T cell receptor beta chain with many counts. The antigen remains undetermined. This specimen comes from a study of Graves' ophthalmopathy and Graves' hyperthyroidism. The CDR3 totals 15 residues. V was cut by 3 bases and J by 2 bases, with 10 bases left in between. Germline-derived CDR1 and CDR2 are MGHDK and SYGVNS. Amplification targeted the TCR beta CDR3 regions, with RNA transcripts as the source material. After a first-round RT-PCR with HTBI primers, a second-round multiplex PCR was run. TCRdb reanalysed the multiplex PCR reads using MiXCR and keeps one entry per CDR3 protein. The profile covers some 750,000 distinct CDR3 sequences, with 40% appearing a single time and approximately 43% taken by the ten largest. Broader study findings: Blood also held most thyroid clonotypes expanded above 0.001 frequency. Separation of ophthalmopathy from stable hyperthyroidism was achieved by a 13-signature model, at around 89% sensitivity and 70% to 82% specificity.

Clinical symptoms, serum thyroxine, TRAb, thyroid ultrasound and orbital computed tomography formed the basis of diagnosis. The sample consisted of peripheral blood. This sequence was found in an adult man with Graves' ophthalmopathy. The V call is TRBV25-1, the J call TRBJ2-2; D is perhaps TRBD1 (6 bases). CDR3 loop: CASSDWTDNTGELFF. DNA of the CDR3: TGTGCCAGCAGTGATTGGACAGACAACACCGGGGAGCTGTTTTTT.